This T cell receptor beta chain was profiled in a study of CXCR3-negative and CXCR3-positive naive CD8 T cells. Study findings and constraints: Much lower diversity was found in memory CD8+ cells, while both naive subsets had comparably high diversity.

This CDR3 contains 16 residues. From germline, CDR1 is MDHEN and CDR2 SYDVKM. Libraries of TRB cDNA were made by 5' RACE and carried UMIs. Using the 5' RACE reads, TCRdb records one entry per CDR3 protein without DNA. The sample data list tens of thousands of distinct CDR3 sequences. Comments on this clonotype: What it binds is not known.

This chain connects TRBV28 to TRBJ2-7; TCRdb's assignment of TRBD1 cannot be checked, as there is no DNA. This TCR came from a human donor in good health. Some clones in this sample may be carry-over from other donors' samples. Sequenced material: naive CXCR3- CD8+ T cells from blood. This sample's subset: CD45RO-CCR7+CD27+CD95- naive CD8+ T cells lacking CXCR3 (TNR3-). The CDR3 reads CASSSTLRGAFYEQYF.